This T cell receptor (beta chain) appears in the sequencing data of a study of response to subunit inactivated influenza vaccine. Whole-study findings and limits: Authors proposed each seasonal influenza vaccination draws in few new T cells.

In germline, CDR1 is ENHRY, CDR2 SYGVKD. This CDR3 spans 13 amino acids. The V and J ends lost 3 bases and 5 bases respectively, with 10 bases between them. Each CDR3 protein is one row after TCRdb ran MiXCR on the RT-PCR reads. This sample has roughly 710,000 distinct CDR3 sequences, with around 15% found just once. Points on this clonotype: Its antigen is still unknown.

The chain couples TRBV10-3 to TRBJ2-5; D not resolved. The clonotype comes from a man aged 50-59 years who received an inactivated influenza vaccine. This sample comprised PBMCs from blood, obtained roughly 2 weeks before vaccination. CDR3: CAISDQSTETQYF. In DNA, the CDR3 is TGTGCCATCAGTGATCAAAGCACCGAGACCCAGTACTTC.